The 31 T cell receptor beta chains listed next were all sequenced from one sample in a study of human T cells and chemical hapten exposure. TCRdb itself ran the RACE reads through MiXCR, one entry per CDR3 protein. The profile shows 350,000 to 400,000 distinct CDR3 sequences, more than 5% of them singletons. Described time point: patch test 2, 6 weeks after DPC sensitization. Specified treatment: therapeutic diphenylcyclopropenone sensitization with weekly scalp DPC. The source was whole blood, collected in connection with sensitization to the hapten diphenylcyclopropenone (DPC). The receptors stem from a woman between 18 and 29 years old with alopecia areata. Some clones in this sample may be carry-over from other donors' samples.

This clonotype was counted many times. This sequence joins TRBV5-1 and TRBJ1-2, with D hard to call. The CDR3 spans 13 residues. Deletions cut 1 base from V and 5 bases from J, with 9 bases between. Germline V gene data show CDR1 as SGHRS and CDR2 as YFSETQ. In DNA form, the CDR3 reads TGCGCCAGCAGCTTGAGTGGTTTATATGGCTACACCTTC. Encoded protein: CASSLSGLYGYTF.

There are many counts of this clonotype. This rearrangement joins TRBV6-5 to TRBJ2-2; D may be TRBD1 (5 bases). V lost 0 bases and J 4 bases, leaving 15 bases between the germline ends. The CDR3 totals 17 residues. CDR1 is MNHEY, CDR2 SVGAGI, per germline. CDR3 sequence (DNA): TGTGCCAGCAGTTACTCGTATGTGGGGCGCGGCACCGGGGAGCTGTTTTTT. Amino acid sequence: CASSYSYVGRGTGELFF.

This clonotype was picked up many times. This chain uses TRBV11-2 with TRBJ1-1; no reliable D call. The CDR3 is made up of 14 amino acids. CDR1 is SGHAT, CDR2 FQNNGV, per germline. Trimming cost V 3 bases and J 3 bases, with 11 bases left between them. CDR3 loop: CASSFNYGDTEAFF. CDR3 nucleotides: TGTGCCAGCAGCTTTAACTACGGGGACACTGAAGCTTTCTTT.

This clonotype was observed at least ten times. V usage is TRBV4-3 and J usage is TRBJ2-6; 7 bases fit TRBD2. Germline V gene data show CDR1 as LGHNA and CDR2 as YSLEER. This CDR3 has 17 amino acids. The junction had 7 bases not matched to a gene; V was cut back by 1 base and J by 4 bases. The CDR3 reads CASSQGGGAGGANVLTF. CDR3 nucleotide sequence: TGCGCCAGCAGCCAAGGGGGAGGGGCAGGAGGGGCCAACGTCCTGACTTTC.

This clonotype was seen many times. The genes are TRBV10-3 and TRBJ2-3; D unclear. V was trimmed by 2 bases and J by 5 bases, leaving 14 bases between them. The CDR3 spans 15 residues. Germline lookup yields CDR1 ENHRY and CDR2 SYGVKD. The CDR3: CAISEKGLFGDTQYF. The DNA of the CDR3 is TGTGCCATCAGTGAGAAAGGTCTCTTCGGAGATACGCAGTATTTT.

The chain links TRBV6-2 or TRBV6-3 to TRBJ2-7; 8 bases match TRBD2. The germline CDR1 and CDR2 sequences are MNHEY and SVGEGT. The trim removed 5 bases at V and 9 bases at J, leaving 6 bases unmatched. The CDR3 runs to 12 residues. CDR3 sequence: CASSPGGRGQYF. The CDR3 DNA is TGTGCCAGCAGTCCGGGGGGGCGAGGGCAGTACTTC.

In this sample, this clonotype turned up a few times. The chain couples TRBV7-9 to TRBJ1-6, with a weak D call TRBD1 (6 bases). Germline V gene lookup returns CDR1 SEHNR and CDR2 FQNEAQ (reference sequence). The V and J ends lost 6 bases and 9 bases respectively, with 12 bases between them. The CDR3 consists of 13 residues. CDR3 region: CASSPTGSSPLHF. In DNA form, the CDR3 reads TGTGCCAGCAGTCCGACAGGATCTTCACCCCTCCACTTT.

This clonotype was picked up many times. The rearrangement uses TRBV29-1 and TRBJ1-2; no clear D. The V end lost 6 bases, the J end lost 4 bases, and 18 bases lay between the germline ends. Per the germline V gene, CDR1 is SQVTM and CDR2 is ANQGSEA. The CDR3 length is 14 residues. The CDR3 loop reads CSVEPGSAGYGYTF. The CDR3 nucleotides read TGCAGCGTAGAACCCGGGTCTGCGGGCTATGGCTACACCTTC.

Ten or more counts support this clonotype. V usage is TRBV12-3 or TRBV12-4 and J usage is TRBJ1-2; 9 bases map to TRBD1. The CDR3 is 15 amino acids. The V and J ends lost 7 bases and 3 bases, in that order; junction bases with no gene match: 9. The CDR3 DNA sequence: TGTGCCAGCACTCAACAGGGGGCAACAGACTATGGCTACACCTTC. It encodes CASTQQGATDYGYTF.

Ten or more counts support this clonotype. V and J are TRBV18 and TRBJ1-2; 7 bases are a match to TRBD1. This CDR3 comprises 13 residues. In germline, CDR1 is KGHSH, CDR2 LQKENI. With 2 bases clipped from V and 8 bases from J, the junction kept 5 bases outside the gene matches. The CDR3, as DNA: TGTGCCAGCTCACCAGGGACAGACTGGGGCTACACCTTC. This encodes CASSPGTDWGYTF.

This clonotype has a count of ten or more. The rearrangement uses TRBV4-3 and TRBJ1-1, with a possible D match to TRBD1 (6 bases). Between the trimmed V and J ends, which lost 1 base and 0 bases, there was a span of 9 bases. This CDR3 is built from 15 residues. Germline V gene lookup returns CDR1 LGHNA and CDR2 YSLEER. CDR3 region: CASSQASGVNTEAFF. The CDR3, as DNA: TGCGCCAGCAGCCAAGCATCAGGGGTGAACACTGAAGCTTTCTTT.

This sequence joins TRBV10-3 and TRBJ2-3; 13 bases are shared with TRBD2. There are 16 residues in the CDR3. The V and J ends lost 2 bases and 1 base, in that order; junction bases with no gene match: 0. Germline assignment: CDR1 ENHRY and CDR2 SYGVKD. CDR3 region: CAISETSGGGTDTQYF. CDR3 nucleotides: TGTGCCATCAGTGAGACTAGCGGGGGGGGCACAGATACGCAGTATTTT.

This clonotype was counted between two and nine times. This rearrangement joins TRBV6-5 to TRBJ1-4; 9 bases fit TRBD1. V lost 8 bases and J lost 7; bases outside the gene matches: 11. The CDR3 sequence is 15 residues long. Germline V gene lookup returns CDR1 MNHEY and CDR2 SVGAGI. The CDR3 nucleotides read TGTGCCAGCGCACAGGGGGCAATGGGTGGTGAAAAACTGTTTTTT. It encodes CASAQGAMGGEKLFF.

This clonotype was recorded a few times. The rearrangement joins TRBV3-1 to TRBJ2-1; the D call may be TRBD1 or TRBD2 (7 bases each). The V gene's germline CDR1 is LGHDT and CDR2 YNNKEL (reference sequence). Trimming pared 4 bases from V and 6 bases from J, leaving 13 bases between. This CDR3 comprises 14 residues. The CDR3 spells CASSREGASNEQFF. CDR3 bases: TGTGCCAGCAGCCGGGAGGGGGCGAGCAATGAGCAGTTCTTC.

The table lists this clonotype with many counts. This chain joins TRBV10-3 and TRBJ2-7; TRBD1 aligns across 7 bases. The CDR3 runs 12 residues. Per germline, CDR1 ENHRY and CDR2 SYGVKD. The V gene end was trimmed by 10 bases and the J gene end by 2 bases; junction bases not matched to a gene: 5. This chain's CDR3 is CATWTGTYEQYF. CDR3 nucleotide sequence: TGTGCCACCTGGACAGGCACCTACGAGCAGTACTTC.

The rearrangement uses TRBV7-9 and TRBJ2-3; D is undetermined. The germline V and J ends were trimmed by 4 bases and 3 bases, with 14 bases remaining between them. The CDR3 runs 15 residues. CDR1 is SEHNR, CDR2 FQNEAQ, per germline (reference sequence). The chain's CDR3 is CASSSAPMGTDTQYF. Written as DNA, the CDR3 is TGTGCCAGCAGCTCTGCTCCTATGGGGACAGATACGCAGTATTTT.

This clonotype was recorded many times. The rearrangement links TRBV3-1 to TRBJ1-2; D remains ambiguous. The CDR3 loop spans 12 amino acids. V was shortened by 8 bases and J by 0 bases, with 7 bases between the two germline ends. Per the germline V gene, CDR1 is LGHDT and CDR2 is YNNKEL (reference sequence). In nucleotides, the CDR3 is TGTGCCAGCGTCAGCCCTAACTATGGCTACACCTTC. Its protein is CASVSPNYGYTF.

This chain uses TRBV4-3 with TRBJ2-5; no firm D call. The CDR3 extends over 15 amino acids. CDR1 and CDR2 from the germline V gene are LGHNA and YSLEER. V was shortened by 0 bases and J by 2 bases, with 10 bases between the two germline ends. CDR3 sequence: CASSQDRLTQETQYF. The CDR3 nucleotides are TGCGCCAGCAGCCAAGATCGACTCACACAAGAGACCCAGTACTTC.

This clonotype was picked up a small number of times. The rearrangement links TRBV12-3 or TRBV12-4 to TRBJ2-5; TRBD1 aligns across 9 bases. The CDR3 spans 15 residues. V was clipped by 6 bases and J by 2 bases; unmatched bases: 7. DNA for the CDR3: TGTGCCAGCAGCTCTCCGGGACAGGGACAAGAGACCCAGTACTTC. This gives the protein CASSSPGQGQETQYF.

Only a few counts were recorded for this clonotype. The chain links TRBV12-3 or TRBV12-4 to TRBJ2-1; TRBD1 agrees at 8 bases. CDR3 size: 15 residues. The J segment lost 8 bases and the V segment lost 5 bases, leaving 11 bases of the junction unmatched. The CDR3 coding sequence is TGTGCCAGCAGTCTGGGACAGGCGCCAAGGGATGAGCAGTTCTTC. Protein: CASSLGQAPRDEQFF.

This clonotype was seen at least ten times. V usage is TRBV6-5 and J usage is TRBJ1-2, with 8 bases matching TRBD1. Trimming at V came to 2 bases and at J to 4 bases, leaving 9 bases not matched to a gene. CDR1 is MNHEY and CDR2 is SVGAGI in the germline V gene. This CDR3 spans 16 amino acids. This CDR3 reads CASSYPHGQGVYGYTF. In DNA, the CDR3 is TGTGCCAGCAGTTACCCTCACGGACAGGGCGTCTATGGCTACACCTTC.

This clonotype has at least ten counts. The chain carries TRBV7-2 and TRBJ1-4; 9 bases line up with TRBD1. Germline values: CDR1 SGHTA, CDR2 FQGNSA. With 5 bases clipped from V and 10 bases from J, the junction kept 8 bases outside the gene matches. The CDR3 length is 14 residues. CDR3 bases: TGTGCCAGCAGCCTCTGGACAGGGGAGTCAAAACTGTTTTTT. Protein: CASSLWTGESKLFF.

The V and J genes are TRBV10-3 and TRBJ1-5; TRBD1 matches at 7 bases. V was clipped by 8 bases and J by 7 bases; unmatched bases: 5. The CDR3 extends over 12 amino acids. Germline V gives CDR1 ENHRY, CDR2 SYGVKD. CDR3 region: CAIGAGGQPQHF. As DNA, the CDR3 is TGTGCCATCGGGGCAGGGGGGCAGCCCCAGCATTTT.

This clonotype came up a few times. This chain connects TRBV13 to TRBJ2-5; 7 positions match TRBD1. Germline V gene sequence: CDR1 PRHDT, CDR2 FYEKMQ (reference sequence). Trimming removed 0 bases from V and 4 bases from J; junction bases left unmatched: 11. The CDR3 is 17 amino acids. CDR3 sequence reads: CASSLGPPGQSGETQYF. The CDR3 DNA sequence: TGTGCCAGCAGCTTAGGCCCCCCGGGACAGAGCGGAGAGACCCAGTACTTC. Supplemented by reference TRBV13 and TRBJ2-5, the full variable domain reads AAGVIQSPRHLIKEKRETATLKCYPIPRHDTVYWYQQGPGQDPQFLISFYEKMQSDKGSIPDRFSAQQFSDYHSELNMSSLELGDSALYFCASSLGPPGQSGETQYFGPGTRLLVL.

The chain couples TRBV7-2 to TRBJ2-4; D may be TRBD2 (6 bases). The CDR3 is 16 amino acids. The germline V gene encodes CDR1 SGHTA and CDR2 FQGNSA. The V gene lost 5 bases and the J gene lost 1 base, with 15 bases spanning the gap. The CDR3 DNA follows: TGTGCCAGCAGCCCCGGCGGGGAGAGGGCCAAAAACATTCAGTACTTC. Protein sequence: CASSPGGERAKNIQYF.

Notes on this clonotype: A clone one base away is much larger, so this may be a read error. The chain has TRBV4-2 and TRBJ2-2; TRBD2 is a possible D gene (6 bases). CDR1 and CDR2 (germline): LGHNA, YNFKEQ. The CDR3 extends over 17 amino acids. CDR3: CASSQVWRDVTTGDLFF. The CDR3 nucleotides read TGTGCCAGCAGCCAAGTGTGGCGGGATGTGACGACCGGGGACCTGTTTTTT.

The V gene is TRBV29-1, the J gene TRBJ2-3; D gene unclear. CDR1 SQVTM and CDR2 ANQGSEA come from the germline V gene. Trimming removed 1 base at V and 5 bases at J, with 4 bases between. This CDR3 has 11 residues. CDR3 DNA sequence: TGCAGCGTTGAAGTTGGAGATACGCAGTATTTT. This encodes CSVEVGDTQYF.

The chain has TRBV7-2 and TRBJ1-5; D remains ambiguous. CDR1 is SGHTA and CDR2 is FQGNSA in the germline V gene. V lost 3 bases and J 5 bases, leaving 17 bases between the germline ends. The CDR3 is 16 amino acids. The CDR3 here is CASSFRGIRTDQPQHF. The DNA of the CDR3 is TGTGCCAGCAGCTTCCGAGGTATCAGGACCGATCAGCCCCAGCATTTT. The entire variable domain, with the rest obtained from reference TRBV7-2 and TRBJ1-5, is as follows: GAGVSQSPSNKVTEKGKDVELRCDPISGHTALYWYRQSLGQGLEFLIYFQGNSAPDKSGLPSDRFSAERTGGSVSTLTIQRTQQEDSAVYLCASSFRGIRTDQPQHFGDGTRLSIL.

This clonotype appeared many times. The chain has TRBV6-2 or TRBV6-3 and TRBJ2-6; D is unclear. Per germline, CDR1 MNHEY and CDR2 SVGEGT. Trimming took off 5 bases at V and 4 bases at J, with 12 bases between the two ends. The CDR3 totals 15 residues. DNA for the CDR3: TGTGCCAGCAGTGTGGGCGAAGCCGGGGCCAACGTCCTGACTTTC. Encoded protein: CASSVGEAGANVLTF.

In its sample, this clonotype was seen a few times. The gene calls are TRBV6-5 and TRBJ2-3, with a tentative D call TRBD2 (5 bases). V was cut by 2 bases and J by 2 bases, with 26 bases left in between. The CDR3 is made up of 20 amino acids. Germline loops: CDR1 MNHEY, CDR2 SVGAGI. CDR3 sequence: CASSYTTVVTGPLATDTQYF. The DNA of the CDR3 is TGTGCCAGCAGTTACACTACAGTGGTGACCGGCCCGCTAGCCACAGATACGCAGTATTTT.

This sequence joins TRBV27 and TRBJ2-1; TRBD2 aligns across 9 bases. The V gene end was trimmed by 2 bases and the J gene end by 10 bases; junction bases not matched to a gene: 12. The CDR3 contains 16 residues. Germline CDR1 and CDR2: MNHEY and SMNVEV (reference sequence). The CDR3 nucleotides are TGTGCCAGCAGTTTAATTAGCGGGGGCAGGTTAGGGGAGCAGTTCTTC. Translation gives CASSLISGGRLGEQFF.